The rows below give T cell receptor beta chains drawn from one sample of a study of blood T cells in healthy people across ages. TCRdb re-called the 5' RACE reads through MiXCR, storing one row per CDR3 protein. Of some 1.5 million distinct CDR3 sequences in the sample, approximately 28% are singletons; the top ten hold roughly 8%. The sequencing input was blood. The receptors were sampled from a woman aged 25 to 39 in good health. Both conserved end residues are part of each CDR3. Fields, in order: J gene, D gene, clone size, V gene, CDR3 protein, CDR3 DNA. A D gene is named only where the DNA matches it firmly. Clone size is shown for a subset of rows, as once, few, many or a class of expanded clone.

J: TRBJ1-2; D: -; size: -; V: TRBV16; CDR3: CASSQSGQNYGYTF; DNA: TGTGCCAGCAGCCAATCGGGCCAAAACTATGGCTACACCTTC
J: TRBJ2-6; D: TRBD1; size: -; V: TRBV3-1; CDR3: CASSTHRQGANSGANVLTF; DNA: TGTGCCAGCAGCACCCATCGACAGGGGGCGAACTCTGGGGCCAACGTCCTGACTTTC
J: TRBJ1-1; D: TRBD1; size: -; V: TRBV29-1; CDR3: CSVEQGARPEAFF; DNA: TGCAGCGTTGAACAGGGGGCGCGGCCTGAAGCTTTCTTT
J: TRBJ2-2; D: -; size: few; V: TRBV20-1; CDR3: CSASRRGELFF; DNA: TGCAGTGCTAGTCGGCGGGGGGAGCTGTTTTTT
J: TRBJ2-5; D: TRBD1; size: many; V: TRBV9; CDR3: CASSWTGVETQYF; DNA: TGTGCCAGCAGCTGGACAGGGGTGGAGACCCAGTACTTC
J: TRBJ1-2; D: TRBD1; size: few; V: TRBV6-1; CDR3: CASSGTGGTSYGYTF; DNA: TGTGCCAGCAGTGGCACAGGGGGCACCAGCTATGGCTACACCTTC
J: TRBJ2-5; D: TRBD2; size: -; V: TRBV19; CDR3: CASSIASQGSGGGTQYF; DNA: TGTGCCAGTAGTATAGCCTCTCAAGGGTCGGGGGGAGGGACCCAGTACTTC
J: TRBJ2-1; D: -; size: -; V: TRBV12-3/TRBV12-4; CDR3: CASSPEVTSSYNEQFF; DNA: TGTGCCAGCAGTCCAGAGGTGACGAGCTCCTACAATGAGCAGTTCTTC
J: TRBJ2-1; D: -; size: -; V: TRBV5-1; CDR3: CASSLGANVYGQFF; DNA: TGCGCCAGCAGCCTTGGAGCGAATGTCTATGGGCAGTTCTTC
J: TRBJ1-1; D: -; size: -; V: TRBV4-1; CDR3: CASSPRGRPEAFF; DNA: TGCGCCAGCAGCCCAAGGGGCAGGCCTGAAGCTTTCTTT
J: TRBJ2-5; D: -; size: -; V: TRBV18; CDR3: CASSPRTSRQEIQYF; DNA: TGTGCCAGCTCACCAAGGACAAGCCGCCAAGAGATCCAGTACTTC
J: TRBJ2-5; D: TRBD2; size: -; V: TRBV5-1; CDR3: CASSRTSGGTYQETQYF; DNA: TGCGCCAGCAGTAGGACTAGCGGGGGGACATACCAAGAGACCCAGTACTTC
J: TRBJ2-7; D: TRBD2; size: many; V: TRBV20-1; CDR3: CSARRTSGSYEQYF; DNA: TGCAGTGCTAGAAGGACTAGCGGGAGTTACGAGCAGTACTTC
J: TRBJ2-3; D: -; size: -; V: TRBV6-1; CDR3: CASSEAQAVRTDTQYF; DNA: TGTGCCAGCAGTGAAGCGCAGGCGGTACGCACAGATACGCAGTATTTT
J: TRBJ2-3; D: TRBD2; size: few; V: TRBV12-3/TRBV12-4; CDR3: CASSQELAALRDTQYF; DNA: TGTGCCAGCAGTCAGGAACTAGCGGCTCTGAGGGATACGCAGTATTTT
J: TRBJ1-2; D: -; size: -; V: TRBV12-3/TRBV12-4; CDR3: CISSPADYGYTF; DNA: TGTATCAGCAGCCCGGCCGACTATGGCTACACCTTC
J: TRBJ2-7; D: TRBD1; size: many; V: TRBV14; CDR3: CASSQGGGGRKQYF; DNA: TGTGCCAGCAGCCAAGGAGGGGGCGGAAGGAAGCAGTACTTC
J: TRBJ2-7; D: -; size: -; V: TRBV27; CDR3: CASSLSGEHEQYF; DNA: TGTGCCAGCAGTTTATCAGGGGAACACGAGCAGTACTTC
J: TRBJ2-6; D: -; size: -; V: TRBV6-2/TRBV6-3; CDR3: CASSLSVAVVGSGANVLTF; DNA: TGTGCCAGCAGTCTTTCTGTGGCGGTGGTAGGGTCTGGGGCCAACGTCCTGACTTTC
J: TRBJ2-1; D: -; size: -; V: TRBV24-1; CDR3: CATSDRDGRLYNEQFF; DNA: TGTGCCACCAGTGACCGGGACGGACGACTATACAATGAGCAGTTCTTC
J: TRBJ2-7; D: -; size: few; V: TRBV20-1; CDR3: CSAVARDLYEQYF; DNA: TGCAGTGCCGTAGCTCGGGATCTCTACGAGCAGTACTTC
J: TRBJ1-2; D: -; size: few; V: TRBV7-9; CDR3: CASSETVVEGYTF; DNA: TGTGCCAGCAGCGAGACGGTGGTAGAAGGCTACACCTTC
J: TRBJ2-7; D: TRBD1; size: few; V: TRBV5-1; CDR3: CASSLGTGAPYEQYF; DNA: TGCGCCAGCAGCTTGGGGACAGGGGCCCCCTACGAGCAGTACTTC
J: TRBJ1-2; D: -; size: -; V: TRBV20-1; CDR3: CSVKRTTYGYTF; DNA: TGCAGTGTAAAAAGGACGACTTATGGCTACACCTTC
J: TRBJ2-4; D: TRBD2; size: many; V: TRBV7-2; CDR3: CASSLGLAGGENIQYF; DNA: TGTGCCAGCAGCTTAGGGCTAGCGGGAGGAGAGAACATTCAGTACTTC
J: TRBJ2-2; D: TRBD1; size: few; V: TRBV5-1; CDR3: CASSWTGTVNTGELFF; DNA: TGCGCCAGCAGCTGGACCGGGACAGTGAACACCGGGGAGCTGTTTTTT
J: TRBJ1-6; D: -; size: -; V: TRBV7-3; CDR3: CASSSGGSTPLHF; DNA: TGTGCCAGTTCGTCGGGGGGTAGCACACCCCTCCACTTT
J: TRBJ2-1; D: -; size: -; V: TRBV20-1; CDR3: CSASISVNEQFF; DNA: TGCAGTGCTAGTATCAGTGTCAATGAGCAGTTCTTC
J: TRBJ2-7; D: TRBD2; size: once; V: TRBV12-3/TRBV12-4; CDR3: CASRDPGLPNNEQYF; DNA: TGTGCCAGCCGAGATCCGGGACTACCTAACAATGAGCAGTACTTC
J: TRBJ2-1; D: TRBD2; size: -; V: TRBV9; CDR3: CASSVGGELAGYNGQFF; DNA: TGTGCCAGCAGCGTAGGGGGGGAACTAGCGGGGTACAATGGGCAGTTCTTC
J: TRBJ2-7; D: TRBD1; size: many; V: TRBV6-5; CDR3: CASSYTTGAYEQYF; DNA: TGTGCCAGCAGTTACACGACAGGGGCCTACGAGCAGTACTTC
J: TRBJ2-1; D: TRBD2; size: few; V: TRBV5-1; CDR3: CASSSGTSGTLSYNEQFF; DNA: TGCGCCAGCAGCTCCGGGACTAGCGGGACCCTCTCCTACAATGAGCAGTTCTTC
J: TRBJ1-6; D: -; size: -; V: TRBV9; CDR3: CASSPDSSSPLHF; DNA: TGTGCCAGCAGCCCGGACAGTTCTTCACCCCTCCACTTT
J: TRBJ2-4; D: -; size: few; V: TRBV10-2; CDR3: CASTGTRGEAPKNILYF; DNA: TGCGCCAGCACCGGGACGCGAGGGGAGGCACCGAAAAACATTCTGTACTTC
J: TRBJ2-5; D: TRBD1; size: many; V: TRBV20-1; CDR3: CSATPWDSEETQYF; DNA: TGCAGTGCTACTCCTTGGGACAGCGAAGAGACCCAGTACTTC
J: TRBJ2-1; D: TRBD2; size: -; V: TRBV24-1; CDR3: CATSGTGGGRNEQFF; DNA: TGTGCCACCAGTGGTACCGGGGGGGGGCGCAATGAGCAGTTCTTC
J: TRBJ2-4; D: -; size: many; V: TRBV5-1; CDR3: CASSLVVGQFRNIQYF; DNA: TGCGCCAGCAGCTTGGTTGTAGGCCAGTTTCGGAACATTCAGTACTTC
J: TRBJ1-4; D: -; size: -; V: TRBV6-1; CDR3: CASKRGGWTAPDEKLFF; DNA: TGTGCCAGCAAGCGAGGGGGGTGGACAGCACCAGATGAAAAACTGTTTTTT
J: TRBJ2-5; D: -; size: -; V: TRBV5-1; CDR3: CASSPDFAGGTQYF; DNA: TGCGCCAGCAGCCCGGACTTCGCCGGGGGGACCCAGTACTTC
J: TRBJ1-2; D: TRBD1; size: -; V: TRBV20-1; CDR3: CSARDSVQRKQGVEGYTF; DNA: TGCAGTGCTAGAGATAGCGTTCAAAGGAAACAGGGGGTTGAGGGCTACACCTTC
J: TRBJ2-7; D: -; size: -; V: TRBV20-1; CDR3: CCVTPVGQMSYEQYF; DNA: TGCTGTGTTACGCCGGTCGGGCAGATGTCCTACGAGCAGTACTTC
J: TRBJ2-4; D: -; size: -; V: TRBV7-9; CDR3: CASSLTESIQYF; DNA: TGTGCCAGCAGCTTGACAGAGAGCATTCAGTACTTC